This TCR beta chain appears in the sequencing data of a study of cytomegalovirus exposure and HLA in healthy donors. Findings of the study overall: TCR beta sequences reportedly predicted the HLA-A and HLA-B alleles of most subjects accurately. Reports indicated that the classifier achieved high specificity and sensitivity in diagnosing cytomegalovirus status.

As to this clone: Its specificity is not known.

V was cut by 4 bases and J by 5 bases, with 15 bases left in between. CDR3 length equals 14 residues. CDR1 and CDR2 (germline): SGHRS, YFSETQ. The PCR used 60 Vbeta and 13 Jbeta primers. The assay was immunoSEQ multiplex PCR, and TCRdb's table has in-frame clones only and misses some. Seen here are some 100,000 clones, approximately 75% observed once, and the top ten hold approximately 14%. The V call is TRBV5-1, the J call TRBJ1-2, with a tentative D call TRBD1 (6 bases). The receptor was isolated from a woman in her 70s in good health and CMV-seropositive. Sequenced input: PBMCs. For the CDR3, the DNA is TGCGCCAGCAGCCCCGGACAGTCGGGGTATGGCTACACCTTC. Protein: CASSPGQSGYGYTF.